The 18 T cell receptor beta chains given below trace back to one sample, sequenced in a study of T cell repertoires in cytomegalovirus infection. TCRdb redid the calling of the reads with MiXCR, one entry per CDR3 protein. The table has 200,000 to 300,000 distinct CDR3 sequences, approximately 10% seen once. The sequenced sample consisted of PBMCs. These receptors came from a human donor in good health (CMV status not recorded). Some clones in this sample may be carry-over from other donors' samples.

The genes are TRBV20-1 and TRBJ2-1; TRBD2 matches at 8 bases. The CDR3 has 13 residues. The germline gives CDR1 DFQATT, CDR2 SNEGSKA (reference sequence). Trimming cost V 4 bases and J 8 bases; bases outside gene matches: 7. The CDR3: CSAKRAGAHEQFF. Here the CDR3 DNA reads TGCAGTGCTAAAAGAGCGGGGGCCCATGAGCAGTTCTTC.

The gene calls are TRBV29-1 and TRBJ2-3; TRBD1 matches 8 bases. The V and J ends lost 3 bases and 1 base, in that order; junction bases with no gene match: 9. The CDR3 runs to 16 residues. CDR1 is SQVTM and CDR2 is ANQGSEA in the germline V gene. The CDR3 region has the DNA TGCAGCGTTGATCGGATCCAGGGGGCTGGCACAGATACGCAGTATTTT. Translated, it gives CSVDRIQGAGTDTQYF.

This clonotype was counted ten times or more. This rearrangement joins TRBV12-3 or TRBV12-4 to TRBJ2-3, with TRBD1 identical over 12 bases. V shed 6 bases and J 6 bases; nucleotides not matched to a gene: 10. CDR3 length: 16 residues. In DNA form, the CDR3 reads TGTGCCAGCAGCAGACCGGGACAGGGGGCCATGGATACGCAGTATTTT. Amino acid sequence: CASSRPGQGAMDTQYF.

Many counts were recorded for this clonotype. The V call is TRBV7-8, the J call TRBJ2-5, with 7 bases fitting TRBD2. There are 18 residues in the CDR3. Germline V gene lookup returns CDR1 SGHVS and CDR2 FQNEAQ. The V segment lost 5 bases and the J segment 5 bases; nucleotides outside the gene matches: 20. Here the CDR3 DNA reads TGTGCCAGCAGCCTAAATCAGGGCGGGGGATTCCGTTTGGAGACCCAGTACTTC. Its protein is CASSLNQGGGFRLETQYF. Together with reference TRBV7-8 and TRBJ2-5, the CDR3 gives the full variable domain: GAGVSQSPRYKVAKRGQDVALRCDPISGHVSLFWYQQALGQGPEFLTYFQNEAQLDKSGLPSDRFFAERPEGSVSTLKIQRTQQEDSAVYLCASSLNQGGGFRLETQYFGPGTRLLVL.

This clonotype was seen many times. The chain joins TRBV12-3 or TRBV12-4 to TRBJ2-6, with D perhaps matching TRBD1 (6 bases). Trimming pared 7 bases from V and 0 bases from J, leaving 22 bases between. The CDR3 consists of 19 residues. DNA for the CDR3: TGTGCCAGCACCATCCTGACAGGAGAATTCAGCTCTGGGGCCAACGTCCTGACTTTC. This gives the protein CASTILTGEFSSGANVLTF.

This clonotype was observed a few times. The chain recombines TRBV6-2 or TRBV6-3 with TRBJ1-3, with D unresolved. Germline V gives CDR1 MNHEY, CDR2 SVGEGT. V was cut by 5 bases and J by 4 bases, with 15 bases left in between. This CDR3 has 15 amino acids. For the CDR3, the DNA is TGTGCCAGCAGTGAACATGGAGGGAGAGGAAACACCATATATTTT. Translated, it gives CASSEHGGRGNTIYF.

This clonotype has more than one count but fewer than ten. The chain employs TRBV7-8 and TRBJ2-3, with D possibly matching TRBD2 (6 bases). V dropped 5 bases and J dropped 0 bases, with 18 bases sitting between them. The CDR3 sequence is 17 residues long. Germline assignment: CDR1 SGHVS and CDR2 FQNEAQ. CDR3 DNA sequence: TGTGCCAGCAGCCGGGAGCGCCAGTCCTCTAGCACAGATACGCAGTATTTT. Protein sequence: CASSRERQSSSTDTQYF.

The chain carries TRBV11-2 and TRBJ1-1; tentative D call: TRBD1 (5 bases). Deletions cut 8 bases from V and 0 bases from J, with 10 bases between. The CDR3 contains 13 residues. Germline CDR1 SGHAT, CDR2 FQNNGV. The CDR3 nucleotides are TGTGCCAGCCGGGGGGGAGTGAACACTGAAGCTTTCTTT. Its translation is CASRGGVNTEAFF.

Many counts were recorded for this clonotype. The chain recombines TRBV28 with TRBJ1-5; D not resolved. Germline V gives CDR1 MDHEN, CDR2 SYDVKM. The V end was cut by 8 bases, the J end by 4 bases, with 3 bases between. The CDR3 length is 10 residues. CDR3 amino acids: CASGNQPQHF. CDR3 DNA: TGTGCCAGCGGTAATCAGCCCCAGCATTTT.

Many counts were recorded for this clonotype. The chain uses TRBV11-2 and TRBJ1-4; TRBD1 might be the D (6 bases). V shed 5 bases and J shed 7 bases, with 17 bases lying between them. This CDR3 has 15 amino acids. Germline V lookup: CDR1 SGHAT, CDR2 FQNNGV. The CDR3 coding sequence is TGTGCCAGCAGCAGGTGGTTCGGGGGCTCTGAAAAACTGTTTTTT. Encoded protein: CASSRWFGGSEKLFF.

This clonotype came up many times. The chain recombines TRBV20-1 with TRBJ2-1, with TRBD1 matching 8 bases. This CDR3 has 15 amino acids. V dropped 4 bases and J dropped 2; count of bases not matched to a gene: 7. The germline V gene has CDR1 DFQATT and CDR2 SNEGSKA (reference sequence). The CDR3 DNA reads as TGCAGTGCTAACCGTCAGGACAGGGCCTACAATGAGCAGTTCTTC. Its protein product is CSANRQDRAYNEQFF.

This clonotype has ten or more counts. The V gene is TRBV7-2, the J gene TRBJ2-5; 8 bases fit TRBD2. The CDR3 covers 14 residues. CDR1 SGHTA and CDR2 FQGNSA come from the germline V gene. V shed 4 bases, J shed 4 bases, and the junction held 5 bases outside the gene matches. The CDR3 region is CASSYVAGSETQYF. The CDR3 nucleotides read TGTGCCAGCAGCTACGTAGCGGGATCAGAGACCCAGTACTTC. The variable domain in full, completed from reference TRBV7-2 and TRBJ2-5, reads GAGVSQSPSNKVTEKGKDVELRCDPISGHTALYWYRQSLGQGLEFLIYFQGNSAPDKSGLPSDRFSAERTGGSVSTLTIQRTQQEDSAVYLCASSYVAGSETQYFGPGTRLLVL.

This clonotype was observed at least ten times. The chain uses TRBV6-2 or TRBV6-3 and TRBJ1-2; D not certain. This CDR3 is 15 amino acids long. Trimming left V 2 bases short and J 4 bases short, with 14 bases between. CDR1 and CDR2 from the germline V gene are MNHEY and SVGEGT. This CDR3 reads CASSYPPADGYGYTF. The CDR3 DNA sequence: TGTGCCAGCAGTTACCCCCCGGCAGATGGCTATGGCTACACCTTC.

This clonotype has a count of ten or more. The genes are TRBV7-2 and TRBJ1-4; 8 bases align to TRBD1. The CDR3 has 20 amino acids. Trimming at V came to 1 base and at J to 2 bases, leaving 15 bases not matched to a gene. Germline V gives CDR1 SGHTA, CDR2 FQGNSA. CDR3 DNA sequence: TGTGCCAGCAGCTTAGTCGCGGACAGGGTTCTATCTCCTACTAATGAAAAACTGTTTTTT. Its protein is CASSLVADRVLSPTNEKLFF.

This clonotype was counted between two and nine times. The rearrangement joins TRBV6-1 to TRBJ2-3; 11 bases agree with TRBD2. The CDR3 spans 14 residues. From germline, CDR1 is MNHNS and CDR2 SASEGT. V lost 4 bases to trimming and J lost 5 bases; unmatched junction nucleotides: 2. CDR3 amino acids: CASSVAGGRDTQYF. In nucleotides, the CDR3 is TGTGCCAGCAGTGTAGCGGGGGGGAGAGATACGCAGTATTTT.

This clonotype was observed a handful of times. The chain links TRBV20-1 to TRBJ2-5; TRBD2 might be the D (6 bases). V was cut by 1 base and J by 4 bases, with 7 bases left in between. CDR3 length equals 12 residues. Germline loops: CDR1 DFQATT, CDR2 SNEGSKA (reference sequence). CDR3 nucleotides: TGCAGTGCTAGAGGGGGGGTAGAGACCCAGTACTTC. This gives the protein CSARGGVETQYF.

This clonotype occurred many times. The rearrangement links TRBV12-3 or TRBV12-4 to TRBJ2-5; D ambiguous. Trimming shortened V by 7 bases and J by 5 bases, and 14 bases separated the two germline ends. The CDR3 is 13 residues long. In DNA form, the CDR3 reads TGTGCCAGCACCCTTGGTCCCTCGGAGACCCAGTACTTC. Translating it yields CASTLGPSETQYF.

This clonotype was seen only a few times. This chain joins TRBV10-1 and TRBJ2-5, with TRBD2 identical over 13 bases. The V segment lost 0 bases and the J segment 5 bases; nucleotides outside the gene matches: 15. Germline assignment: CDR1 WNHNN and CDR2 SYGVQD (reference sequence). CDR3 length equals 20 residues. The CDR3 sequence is CASSESTGTSGIDSGETQYF. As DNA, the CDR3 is TGCGCCAGCAGTGAGTCGACGGGGACTAGCGGGATCGATTCGGGGGAGACCCAGTACTTC.